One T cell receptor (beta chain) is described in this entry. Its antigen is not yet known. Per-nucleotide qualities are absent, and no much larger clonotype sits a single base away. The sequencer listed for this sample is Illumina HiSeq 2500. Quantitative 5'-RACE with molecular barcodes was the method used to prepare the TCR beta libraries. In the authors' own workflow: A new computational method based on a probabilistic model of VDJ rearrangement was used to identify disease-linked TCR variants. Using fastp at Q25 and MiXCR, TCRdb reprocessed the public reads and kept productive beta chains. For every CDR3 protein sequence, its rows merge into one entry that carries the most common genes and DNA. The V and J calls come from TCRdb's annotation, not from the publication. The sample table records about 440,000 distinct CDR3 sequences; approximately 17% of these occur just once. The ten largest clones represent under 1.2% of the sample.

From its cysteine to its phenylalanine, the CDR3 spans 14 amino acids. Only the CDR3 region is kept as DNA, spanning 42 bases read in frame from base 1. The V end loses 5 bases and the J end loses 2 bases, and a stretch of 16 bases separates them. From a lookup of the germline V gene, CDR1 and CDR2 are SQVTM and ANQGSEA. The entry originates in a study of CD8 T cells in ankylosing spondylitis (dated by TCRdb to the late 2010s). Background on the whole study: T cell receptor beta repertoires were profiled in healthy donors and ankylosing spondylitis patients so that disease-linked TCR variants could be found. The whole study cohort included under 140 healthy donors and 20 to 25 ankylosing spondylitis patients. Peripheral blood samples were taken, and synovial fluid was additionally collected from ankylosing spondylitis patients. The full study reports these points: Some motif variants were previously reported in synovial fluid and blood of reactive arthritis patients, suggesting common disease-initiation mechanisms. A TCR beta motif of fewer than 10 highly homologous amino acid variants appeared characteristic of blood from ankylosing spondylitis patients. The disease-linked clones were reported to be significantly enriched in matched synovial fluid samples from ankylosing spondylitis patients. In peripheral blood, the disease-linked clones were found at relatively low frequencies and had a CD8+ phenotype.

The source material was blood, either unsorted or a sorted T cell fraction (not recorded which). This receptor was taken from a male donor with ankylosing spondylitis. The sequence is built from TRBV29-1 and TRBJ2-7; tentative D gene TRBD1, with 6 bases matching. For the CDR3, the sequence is CSVYKTGETYEQYF. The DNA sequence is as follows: TGCAGCGTTTACAAGACAGGTGAAACCTACGAGCAGTACTTC.